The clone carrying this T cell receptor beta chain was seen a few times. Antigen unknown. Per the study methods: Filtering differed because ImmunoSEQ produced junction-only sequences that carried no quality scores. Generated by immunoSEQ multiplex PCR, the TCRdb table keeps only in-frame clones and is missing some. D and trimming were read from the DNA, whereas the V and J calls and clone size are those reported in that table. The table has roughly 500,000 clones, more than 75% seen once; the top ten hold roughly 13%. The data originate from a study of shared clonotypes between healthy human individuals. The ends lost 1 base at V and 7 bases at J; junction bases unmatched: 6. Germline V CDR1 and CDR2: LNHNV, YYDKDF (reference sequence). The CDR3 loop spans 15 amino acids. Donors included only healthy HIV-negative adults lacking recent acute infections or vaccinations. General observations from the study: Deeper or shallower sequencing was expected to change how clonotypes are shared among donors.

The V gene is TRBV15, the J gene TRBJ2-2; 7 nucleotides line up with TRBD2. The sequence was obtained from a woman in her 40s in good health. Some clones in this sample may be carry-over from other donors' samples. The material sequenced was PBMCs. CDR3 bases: TGTGCCACCAGCAGAGTCCCGACTAGCATCGGGGAGCTGTTTTTT. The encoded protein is CATSRVPTSIGELFF.